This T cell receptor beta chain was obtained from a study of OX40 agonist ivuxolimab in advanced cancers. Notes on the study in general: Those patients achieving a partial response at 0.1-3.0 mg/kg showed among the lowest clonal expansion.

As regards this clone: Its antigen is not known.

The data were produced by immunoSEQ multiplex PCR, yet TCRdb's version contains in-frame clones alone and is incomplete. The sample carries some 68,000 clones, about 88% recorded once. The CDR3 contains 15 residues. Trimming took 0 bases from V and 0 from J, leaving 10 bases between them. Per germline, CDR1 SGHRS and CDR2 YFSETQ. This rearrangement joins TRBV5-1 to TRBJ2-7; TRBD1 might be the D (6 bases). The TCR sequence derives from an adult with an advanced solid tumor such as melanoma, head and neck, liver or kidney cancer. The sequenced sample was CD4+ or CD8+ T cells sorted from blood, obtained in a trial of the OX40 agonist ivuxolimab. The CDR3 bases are TGCGCCAGCAGCTTGGGTGGGACAAACTCCTACGAGCAGTACTTC. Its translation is CASSLGGTNSYEQYF. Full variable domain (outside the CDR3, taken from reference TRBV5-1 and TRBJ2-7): KAGVTQTPRYLIKTRGQQVTLSCSPISGHRSVSWYQQTPGQGLQFLFEYFSETQRNKGNFPGRFSGRQFSNSRSEMNVSTLELGDSALYLCASSLGGTNSYEQYFGPGTRLTVT.